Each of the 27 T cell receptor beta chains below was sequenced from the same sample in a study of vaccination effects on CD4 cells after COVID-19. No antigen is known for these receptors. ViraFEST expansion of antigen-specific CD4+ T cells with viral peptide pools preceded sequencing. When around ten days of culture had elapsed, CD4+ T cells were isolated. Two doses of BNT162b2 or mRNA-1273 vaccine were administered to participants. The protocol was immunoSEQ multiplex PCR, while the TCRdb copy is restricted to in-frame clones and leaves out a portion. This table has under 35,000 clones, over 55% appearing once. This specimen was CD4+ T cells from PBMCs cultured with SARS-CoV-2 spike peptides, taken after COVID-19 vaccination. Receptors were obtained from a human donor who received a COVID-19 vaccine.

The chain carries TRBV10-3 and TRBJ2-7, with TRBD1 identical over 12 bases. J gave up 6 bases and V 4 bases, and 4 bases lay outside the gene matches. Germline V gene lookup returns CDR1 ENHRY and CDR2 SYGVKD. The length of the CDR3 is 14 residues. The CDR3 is CAISVGTGGTEQYF. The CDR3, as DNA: TGTGCCATCAGTGTGGGGACAGGGGGCACCGAGCAGTACTTC.

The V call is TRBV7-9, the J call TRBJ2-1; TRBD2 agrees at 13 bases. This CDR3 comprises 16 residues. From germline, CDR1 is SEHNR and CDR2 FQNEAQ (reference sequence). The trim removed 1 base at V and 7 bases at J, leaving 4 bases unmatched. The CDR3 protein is CASSLGTSGRVNEQFF. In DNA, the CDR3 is TGTGCCAGCAGCTTAGGTACTAGCGGGAGGGTGAATGAGCAGTTCTTC. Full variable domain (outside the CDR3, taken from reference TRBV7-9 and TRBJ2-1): DTGVSQNPRHKITKRGQNVTFRCDPISEHNRLYWYRQTLGQGPEFLTYFQNEAQLEKSRLLSDRFSAERPKGSFSTLEIQRTEQGDSAMYLCASSLGTSGRVNEQFFGPGTRLTVL.

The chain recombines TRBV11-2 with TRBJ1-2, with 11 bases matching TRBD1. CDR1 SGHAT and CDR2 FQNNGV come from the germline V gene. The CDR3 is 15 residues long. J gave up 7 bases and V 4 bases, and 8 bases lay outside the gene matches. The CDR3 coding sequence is TGTGCCAGCAGCTATACGGACAGGGGGCTAGGTGGCTACACCTTC. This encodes CASSYTDRGLGGYTF.

The CDR3 bases are TGTGCCAGCTCACCGACCGGGACAGATAATTCACCCCTCCACTTT. Amino acid sequence: CASSPTGTDNSPLHF. The chain recombines TRBV18 with TRBJ1-6; 7 bases are shared with TRBD1. From germline, CDR1 is KGHSH and CDR2 LQKENI. Unmatched junction bases numbered 4, after V lost 3 bases and J lost 5 bases. This CDR3 comprises 15 residues.

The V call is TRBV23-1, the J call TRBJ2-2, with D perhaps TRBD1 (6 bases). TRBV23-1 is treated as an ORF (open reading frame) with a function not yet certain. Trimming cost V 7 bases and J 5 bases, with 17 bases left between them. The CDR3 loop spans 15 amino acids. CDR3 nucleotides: TGCGCCAGCATTGAATGGACAGATTTTACCGGGGAGCTGTTTTTT. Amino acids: CASIEWTDFTGELFF.

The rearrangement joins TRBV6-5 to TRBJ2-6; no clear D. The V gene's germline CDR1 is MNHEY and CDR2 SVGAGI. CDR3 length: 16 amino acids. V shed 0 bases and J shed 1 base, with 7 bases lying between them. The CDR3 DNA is TGTGCCAGCAGTTACTCGAAGGATTCTGGGGCCAACGTCCTGACTTTC. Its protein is CASSYSKDSGANVLTF.

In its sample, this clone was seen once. The CDR3, as DNA: TGTGCCAGCAGTTTGGGGACTAGTGTGGAGCAGTTCTTC. Translating gives CASSLGTSVEQFF. The chain uses TRBV12-3 or TRBV12-4 and TRBJ2-1, with 8 positions matching TRBD2. Germline trimming cut 3 bases from V and 10 bases from J; bases unmatched to any gene: 5. The CDR3 is 13 amino acids.

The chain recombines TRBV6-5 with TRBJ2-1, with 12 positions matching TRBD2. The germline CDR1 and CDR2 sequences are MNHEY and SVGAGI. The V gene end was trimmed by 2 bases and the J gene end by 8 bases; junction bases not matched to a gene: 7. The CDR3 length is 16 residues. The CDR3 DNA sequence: TGTGCCAGCAGTTACAAACTAGCGGGGGGATATTATGAGCAGTTCTTC. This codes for CASSYKLAGGYYEQFF.

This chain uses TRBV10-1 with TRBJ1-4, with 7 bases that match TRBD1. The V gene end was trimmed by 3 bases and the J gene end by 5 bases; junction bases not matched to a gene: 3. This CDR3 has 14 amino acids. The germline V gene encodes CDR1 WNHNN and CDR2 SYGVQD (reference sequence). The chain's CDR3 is CASSDGRGNEKLFF. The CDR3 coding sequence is TGCGCCAGCAGTGACGGCAGGGGGAATGAAAAACTGTTTTTT.

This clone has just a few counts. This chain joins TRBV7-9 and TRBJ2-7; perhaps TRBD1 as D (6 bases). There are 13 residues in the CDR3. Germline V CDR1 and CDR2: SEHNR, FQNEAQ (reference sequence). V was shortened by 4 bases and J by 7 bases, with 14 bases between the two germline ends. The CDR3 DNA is TGTGCCAGCAGCTCCACAGGGTTCTCGGAGCAGTACTTC. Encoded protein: CASSSTGFSEQYF.

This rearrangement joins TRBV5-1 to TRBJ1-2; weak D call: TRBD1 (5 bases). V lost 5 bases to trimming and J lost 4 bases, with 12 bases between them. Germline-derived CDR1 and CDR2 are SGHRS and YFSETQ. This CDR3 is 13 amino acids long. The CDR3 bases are TGCGCCAGCAGTCCCAGGGATACCTATGGCTACACCTTC. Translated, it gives CASSPRDTYGYTF. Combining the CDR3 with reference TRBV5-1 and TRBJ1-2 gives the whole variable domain KAGVTQTPRYLIKTRGQQVTLSCSPISGHRSVSWYQQTPGQGLQFLFEYFSETQRNKGNFPGRFSGRQFSNSRSEMNVSTLELGDSALYLCASSPRDTYGYTFGSGTRLTVV.

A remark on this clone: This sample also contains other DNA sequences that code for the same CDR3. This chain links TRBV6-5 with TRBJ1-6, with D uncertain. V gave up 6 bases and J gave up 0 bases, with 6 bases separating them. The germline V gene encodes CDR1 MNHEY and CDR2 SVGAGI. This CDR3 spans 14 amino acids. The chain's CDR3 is CASRRDSYNSPLHF. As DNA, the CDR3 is TGTGCCAGCAGAAGGGACTCCTATAATTCACCCCTCCACTTT.

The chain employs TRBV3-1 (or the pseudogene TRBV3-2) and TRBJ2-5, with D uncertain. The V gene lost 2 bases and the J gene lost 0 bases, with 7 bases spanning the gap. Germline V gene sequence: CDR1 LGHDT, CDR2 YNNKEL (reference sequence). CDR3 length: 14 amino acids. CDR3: CASSQRADQETQYF. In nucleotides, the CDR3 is TGTGCCAGCAGCCAAAGGGCAGACCAAGAGACCCAGTACTTC.

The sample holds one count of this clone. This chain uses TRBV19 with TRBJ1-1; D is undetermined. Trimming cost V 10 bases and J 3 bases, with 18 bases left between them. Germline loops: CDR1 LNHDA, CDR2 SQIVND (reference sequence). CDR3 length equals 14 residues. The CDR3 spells CATTPLVGDTEAFF. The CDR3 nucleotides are TGTGCCACCACACCGTTGGTTGGGGACACTGAAGCTTTCTTT.

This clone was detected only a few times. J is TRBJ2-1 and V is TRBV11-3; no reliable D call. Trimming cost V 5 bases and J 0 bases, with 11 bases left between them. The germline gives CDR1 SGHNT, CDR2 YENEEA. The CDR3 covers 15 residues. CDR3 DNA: TGTGCCAGCAGCCCCGACTCCTACTCCTACAATGAGCAGTTCTTC. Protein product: CASSPDSYSYNEQFF.

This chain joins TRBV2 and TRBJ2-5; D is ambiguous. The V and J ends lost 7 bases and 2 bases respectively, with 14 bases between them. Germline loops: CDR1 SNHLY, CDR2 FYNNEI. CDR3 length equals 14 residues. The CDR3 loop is CASNSVRGQETQYF. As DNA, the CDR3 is TGTGCCAGCAATTCTGTGCGCGGTCAAGAGACCCAGTACTTC.

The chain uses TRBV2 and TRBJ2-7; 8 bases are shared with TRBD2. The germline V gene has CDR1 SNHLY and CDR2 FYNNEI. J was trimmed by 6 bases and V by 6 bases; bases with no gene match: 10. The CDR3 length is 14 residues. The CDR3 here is CASRERTAGGEQYF. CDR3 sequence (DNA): TGTGCCAGCAGGGAACGGACTGCGGGGGGCGAGCAGTACTTC.

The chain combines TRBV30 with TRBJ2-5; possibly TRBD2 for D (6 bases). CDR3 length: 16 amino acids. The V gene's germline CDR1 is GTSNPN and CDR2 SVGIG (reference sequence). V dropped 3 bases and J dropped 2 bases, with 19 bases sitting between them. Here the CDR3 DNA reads TGTGCCTGGAGCTCTGGGGCCTGGGGACTGCAAGAGACCCAGTACTTC. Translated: CAWSSGAWGLQETQYF.

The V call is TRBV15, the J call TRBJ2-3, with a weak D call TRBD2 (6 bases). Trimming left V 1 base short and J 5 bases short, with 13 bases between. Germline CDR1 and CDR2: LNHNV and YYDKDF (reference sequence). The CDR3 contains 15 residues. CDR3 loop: CATSRVGSGVDTQYF. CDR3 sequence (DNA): TGTGCCACCAGCAGAGTAGGGTCGGGGGTAGATACGCAGTATTTT.

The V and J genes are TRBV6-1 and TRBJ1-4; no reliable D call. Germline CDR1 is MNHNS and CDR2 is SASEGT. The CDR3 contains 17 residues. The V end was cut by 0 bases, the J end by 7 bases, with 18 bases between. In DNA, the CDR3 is TGTGCCAGCAGTGAAGCCACGTTTGGAGGCGGCGGTGAAAAACTGTTTTTT. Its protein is CASSEATFGGGGEKLFF.

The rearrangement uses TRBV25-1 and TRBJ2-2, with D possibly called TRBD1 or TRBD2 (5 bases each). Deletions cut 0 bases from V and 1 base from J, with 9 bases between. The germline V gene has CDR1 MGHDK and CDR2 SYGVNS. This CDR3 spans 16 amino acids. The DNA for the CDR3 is TGTGCCAGCAGTGAATATGGGACGGTGAACACCGGGGAGCTGTTTTTT. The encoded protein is CASSEYGTVNTGELFF.

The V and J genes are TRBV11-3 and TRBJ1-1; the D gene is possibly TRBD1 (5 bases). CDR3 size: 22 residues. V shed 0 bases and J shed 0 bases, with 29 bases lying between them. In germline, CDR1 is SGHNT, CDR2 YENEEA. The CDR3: CASSLENLGAYGGRGVNTEAFF. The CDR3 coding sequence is TGTGCCAGCAGCTTAGAGAACCTCGGTGCGTATGGAGGGAGGGGTGTGAACACTGAAGCTTTCTTT. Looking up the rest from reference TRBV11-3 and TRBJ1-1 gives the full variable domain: EAGVVQSPRYKIIEKKQPVAFWCNPISGHNTLYWYLQNLGQGPELLIRYENEEAVDDSQLPKDRFSAERLKGVDSTLKIQPAELGDSAVYLCASSLENLGAYGGRGVNTEAFFGQGTRLTVV.

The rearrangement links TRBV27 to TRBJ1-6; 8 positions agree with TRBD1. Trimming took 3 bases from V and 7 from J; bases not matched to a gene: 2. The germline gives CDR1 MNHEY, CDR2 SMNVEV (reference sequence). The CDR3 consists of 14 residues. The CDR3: CASSFTGGNSPLHF. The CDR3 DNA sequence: TGTGCCAGCAGTTTCACAGGGGGGAATTCACCCCTCCACTTT.

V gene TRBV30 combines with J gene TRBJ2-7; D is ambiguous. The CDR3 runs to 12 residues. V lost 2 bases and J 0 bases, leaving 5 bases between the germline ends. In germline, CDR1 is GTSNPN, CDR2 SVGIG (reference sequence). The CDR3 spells CAWSYTSYEQYF. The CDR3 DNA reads TGTGCCTGGAGTTACACCTCCTACGAGCAGTACTTC.

DNA for the CDR3: TGTGCCAGCAGCTCGGGGGTGGGCACAGATACGCAGTATTTT. Encoded protein: CASSSGVGTDTQYF. V is TRBV11-3 and J is TRBJ2-3, with D possibly being TRBD2 (6 bases). Looked up from germline, CDR1 is SGHNT and CDR2 is YENEEA. The CDR3 sequence is 14 residues long. With 4 bases removed from V and 1 base from J, the gap between germline ends came to 9 bases. The full variable domain, its missing parts supplied by reference TRBV11-3 and TRBJ2-3, is EAGVVQSPRYKIIEKKQPVAFWCNPISGHNTLYWYLQNLGQGPELLIRYENEEAVDDSQLPKDRFSAERLKGVDSTLKIQPAELGDSAVYLCASSSGVGTDTQYFGPGTRLTVL.

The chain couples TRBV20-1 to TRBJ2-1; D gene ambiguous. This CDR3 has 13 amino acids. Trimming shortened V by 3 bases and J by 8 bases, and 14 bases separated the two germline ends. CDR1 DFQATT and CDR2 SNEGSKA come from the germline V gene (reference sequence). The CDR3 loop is CSASDGSFHEQFF. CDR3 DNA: TGCAGTGCTAGTGATGGTAGCTTCCATGAGCAGTTCTTC.

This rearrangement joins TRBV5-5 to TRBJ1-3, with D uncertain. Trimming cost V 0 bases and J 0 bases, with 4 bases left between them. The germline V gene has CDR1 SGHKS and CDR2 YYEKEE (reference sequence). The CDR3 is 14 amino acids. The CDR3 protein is CASSLVDSGNTIYF. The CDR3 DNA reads TGTGCCAGCAGCTTGGTAGACTCTGGAAACACCATATATTTT.